The entry below describes one T cell receptor beta chain. This sample is part of a study of cytomegalovirus exposure and HLA in healthy donors. Looked up from germline, CDR1 is SGHRS and CDR2 is YFSETQ. The CDR3 is 15 amino acids. V lost 3 bases and J 1 base, leaving 12 bases between the germline ends. With 60 Vbeta and 13 Jbeta primers, the PCR was carried out. The table came from immunoSEQ multiplex PCR; TCRdb's copy has only in-frame clones and leaves some out. The repertoire holds roughly 130,000 clones, with under 70% as singletons. This receptor was obtained from a woman aged 55-75 years in good health and CMV-seronegative. The sample was PBMCs. The chain uses TRBV5-1 and TRBJ2-3, with D tentatively TRBD1 (6 bases). The CDR3: CASSSRTDRTDTQYF. CDR3 nucleotides: TGCGCCAGCAGCTCAAGGACAGACCGCACAGATACGCAGTATTTT.